The clone carrying this T cell receptor (beta chain) was recorded only once. One end of the junction fails to match germline, which may point to a read error. These data come from a study of molecular identifiers for immune sequencing clone quantification. CDR1 is LGHNA, CDR2 YSLEER, per germline. There are 15 residues in the CDR3. Each CDR3 protein is one row after TCRdb ran MiXCR on the PCR reads. The sample includes around 470,000 distinct CDR3 sequences, around 25% of them seen just once. The chain couples TRBV4-3 to TRBJ2-7; D perhaps matches TRBD2 (5 bases). The receptor comes from a human donor in good health. Some libraries in this study had Jurkat cell RNA spiked in. Material for sequencing was naive CD8+ T cells from blood, with Jurkat cell RNA spiked in. Noted subset: FACS-sorted CD8+CD4-CCR7+CD45RA+ naive T cells. CDR3 nucleotide sequence: TGCGTCAGCAGGAGGTCCCGAGACTACCACTACGAGCAGTACTTC. It is translated as CVSRRSRDYHYEQYF.